Listed below are T cell receptor beta chains from one sample, sequenced in a study of blood T cell repertoires in COVID-19. Profiled with immunoSEQ multiplex PCR; TCRdb holds only in-frame clones, not every one. The sample records approximately 200,000 clones, roughly 87% being singletons. Sequenced: PBMCs or T cells enriched from blood (not recorded which). The source is a man aged 25-40 years who had recovered from COVID-19. Each CDR3 is given with its conserved first and last residue. Each record gives: D gene, clone size, V gene, J gene, CDR3 protein, CDR3 DNA. D genes are given only for firm matches. Not every row has a clone size; where given, it reads once, few, many or a size class.

TRBD1	-	TRBV7-6	TRBJ1-6	CASSLRQGDNSPLHF	TGTGCCAGCAGCCTCAGACAGGGGGATAATTCACCCCTCCACTTT
-	-	TRBV7-8	TRBJ2-1	CASSLVQAWPAKNEQFF	TGTGCCAGCAGCTTAGTGCAGGCCTGGCCTGCTAAGAATGAGCAGTTCTTC
-	-	TRBV19	TRBJ1-3	CASGEGQRFSGNTIYF	TGTGCCAGTGGGGAGGGTCAACGATTCTCTGGAAACACCATATATTTT
TRBD2	-	TRBV5-1	TRBJ2-7	CASSYTLAEPYEQYF	TGCGCCAGCAGCTATACTCTAGCGGAGCCCTACGAGCAGTACTTC
-	-	TRBV9	TRBJ1-5	CASSPTGGYQPQHF	TGTGCCAGCAGCCCCACGGGGGGGTATCAGCCCCAGCATTTT
TRBD1	-	TRBV27	TRBJ1-4	CASRELTGGFEKLFF	TGTGCCAGCAGGGAATTGACAGGGGGCTTTGAAAAACTGTTTTTT
TRBD1	-	TRBV28	TRBJ1-1	CASSLGGTGGTEAFF	TGTGCCAGCAGTTTAGGCGGGACAGGGGGCACTGAAGCTTTCTTT
TRBD2	-	TRBV28	TRBJ2-1	CASSPLRSGSGNEQFF	TGTGCCAGCAGCCCCCTCCGTAGCGGGAGCGGCAATGAGCAGTTCTTC
-	few	TRBV19	TRBJ1-3	CASSTLPGKGNTIYF	TGTGCCAGTAGTACGCTCCCAGGGAAAGGAAACACCATATATTTT
TRBD2	-	TRBV4-1	TRBJ2-1	CASSQSRGGDEQFF	TGCGCCAGCAGCCAATCCCGGGGGGGGGATGAGCAGTTCTTC
TRBD2	-	TRBV10-2	TRBJ2-3	CASSESGGAGGPRDTQYF	TGCGCCAGCAGTGAGTCGGGTGGGGCGGGGGGGCCCCGAGATACGCAGTATTTT
-	few	TRBV5-1	TRBJ1-4	CASSLGGGRTNEKLFF	TGCGCCAGCAGCTTGGGCGGGGGGAGGACTAATGAAAAACTGTTTTTT
-	few	TRBV18	TRBJ1-4	CASSTKGIGNEKLFF	TGTGCCAGCTCAACCAAGGGGATTGGGAATGAAAAACTGTTTTTT
-	few	TRBV2	TRBJ1-4	CASSEVRGRNEKLFF	TGTGCCAGCAGTGAAGTCAGGGGACGAAATGAAAAACTGTTTTTT
TRBD2	once	TRBV7-2	TRBJ2-7	CASSSSGGRREQYF	TGTGCCAGCAGCTCCTCCGGGGGGAGGCGCGAGCAGTACTTC
-	-	TRBV6-5	TRBJ2-3	CASSTSSARTDTQYF	TGTGCCAGCAGTACGTCTAGCGCCCGCACAGATACGCAGTATTTT
TRBD1	many	TRBV18	TRBJ2-2	CASSPSGQGNTGELFF	TGTGCCAGCTCACCATCGGGACAGGGGAACACCGGGGAGCTGTTTTTT
-	-	TRBV28	TRBJ1-1	CASPSDGGQLTEAFF	TGTGCCAGCCCCTCGGACGGAGGACAGTTGACTGAAGCTTTCTTT
TRBD1	-	TRBV10-3	TRBJ1-1	CASRISGQGAATEAFF	TGTGCCAGCCGTATATCGGGACAGGGGGCCGCCACTGAAGCTTTCTTT
TRBD1	-	TRBV24-1	TRBJ2-2	CATRGTGGFGELFF	TGTGCCACCAGAGGAACAGGGGGCTTCGGGGAGCTGTTTTTT